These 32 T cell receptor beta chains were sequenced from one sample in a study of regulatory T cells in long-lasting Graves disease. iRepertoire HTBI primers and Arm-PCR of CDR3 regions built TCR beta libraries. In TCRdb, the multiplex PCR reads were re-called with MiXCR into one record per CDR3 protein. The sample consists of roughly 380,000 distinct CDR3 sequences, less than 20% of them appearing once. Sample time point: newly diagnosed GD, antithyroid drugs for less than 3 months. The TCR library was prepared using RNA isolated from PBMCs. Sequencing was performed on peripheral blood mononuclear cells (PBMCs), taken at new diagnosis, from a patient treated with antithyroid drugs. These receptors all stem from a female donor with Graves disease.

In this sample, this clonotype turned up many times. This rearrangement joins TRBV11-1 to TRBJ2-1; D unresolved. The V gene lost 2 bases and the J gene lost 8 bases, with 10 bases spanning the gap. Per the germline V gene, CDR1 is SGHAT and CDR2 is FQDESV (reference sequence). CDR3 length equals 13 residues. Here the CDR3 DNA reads TGTGCCAGCAGCTTATCGATGGGCCATGAGCAGTTCTTC. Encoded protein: CASSLSMGHEQFF.

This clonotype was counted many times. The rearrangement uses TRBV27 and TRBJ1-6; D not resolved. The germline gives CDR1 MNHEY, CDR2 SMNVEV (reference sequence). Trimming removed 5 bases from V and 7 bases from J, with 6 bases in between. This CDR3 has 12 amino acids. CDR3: CASSNGNSPLHF. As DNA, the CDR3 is TGTGCCAGCAGTAATGGGAATTCACCCCTCCACTTT.

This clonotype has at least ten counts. The CDR3 DNA reads as TGTGCCAGCGGACCGCGGGGGGAGGGCTCCTACGAGCAGTACTTC. Protein sequence: CASGPRGEGSYEQYF. V gene TRBV27 combines with J gene TRBJ2-7, with 8 bases aligning to TRBD2. Germline lookup yields CDR1 MNHEY and CDR2 SMNVEV (reference sequence). CDR3 length: 15 residues. The ends lost 8 bases at V and 0 bases at J; junction bases unmatched: 9.

The CDR3 spells CSVPSSYNSPLHF. The DNA for the CDR3 is TGCAGTGTTCCTAGCTCCTATAATTCACCCCTCCACTTT. This chain connects TRBV20-1 to TRBJ1-6; no definite D call. Per germline, CDR1 DFQATT and CDR2 SNEGSKA (reference sequence). V gave up 7 bases and J gave up 0 bases, with 7 bases separating them. The CDR3 runs 13 residues.

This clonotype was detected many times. CDR3 DNA sequence: TGCGCCAGCAGCCAAACGAACAGGGATAGGCAGCCCCAGCATTTT. This translates into CASSQTNRDRQPQHF. The chain uses TRBV4-1 and TRBJ1-5; a weak D match, TRBD1 (6 bases). CDR1 and CDR2 from the germline V gene are MGHRA and YSYEKL. The CDR3 is 15 amino acids. V shed 2 bases and J shed 7 bases, with 15 bases lying between them.

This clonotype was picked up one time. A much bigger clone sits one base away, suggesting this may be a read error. The chain's CDR3 is CASSRILLPQNAGELFF. CDR3 in DNA: TGTGCCAGCAGCAGAATACTACTGCCCCAGAACGCCGGGGAGCTGTTTTTT. The chain couples TRBV7-9 to TRBJ2-2; no firm D call. Per the germline V gene, CDR1 is SEHNR and CDR2 is FQNEAQ (reference sequence). The CDR3 loop spans 17 amino acids.

CDR3 coding DNA: TGTGCCAGCAGTTTAAAAACGAACACCGGGGAGCTGTTTTTT. Its protein is CASSLKTNTGELFF. This rearrangement joins TRBV27 to TRBJ2-2; no firm D call. Germline CDR1 and CDR2: MNHEY and SMNVEV (reference sequence). This CDR3 region has 14 residues. V was cut by 2 bases and J by 0 bases, with 4 bases left in between.

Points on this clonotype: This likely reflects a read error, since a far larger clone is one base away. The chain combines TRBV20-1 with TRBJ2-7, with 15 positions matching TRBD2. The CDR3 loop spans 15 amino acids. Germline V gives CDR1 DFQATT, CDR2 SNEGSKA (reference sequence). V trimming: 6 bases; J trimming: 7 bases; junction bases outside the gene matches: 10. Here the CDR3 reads CSATQGLAGGNEQYF. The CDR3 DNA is TGCAGTGCCACCCAGGGACTAGCGGGAGGCAATGAGCAGTACTTC.

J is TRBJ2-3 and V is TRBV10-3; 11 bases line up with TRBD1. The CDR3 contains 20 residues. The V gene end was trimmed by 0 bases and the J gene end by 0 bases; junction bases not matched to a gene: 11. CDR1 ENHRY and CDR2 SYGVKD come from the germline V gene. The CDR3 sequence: CAISESLDRGRLPSTDTQYF. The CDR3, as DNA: TGTGCCATCAGTGAGTCCTTGGACAGGGGGCGCCTCCCTAGCACAGATACGCAGTATTTT.

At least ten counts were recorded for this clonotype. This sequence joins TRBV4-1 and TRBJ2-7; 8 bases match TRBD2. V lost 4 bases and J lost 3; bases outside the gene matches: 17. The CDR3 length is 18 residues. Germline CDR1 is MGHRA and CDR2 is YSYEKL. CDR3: CASSRKPNSGTRGYEQYF. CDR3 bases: TGCGCCAGCAGCCGAAAACCGAATTCAGGGACTAGAGGCTACGAGCAGTACTTC.

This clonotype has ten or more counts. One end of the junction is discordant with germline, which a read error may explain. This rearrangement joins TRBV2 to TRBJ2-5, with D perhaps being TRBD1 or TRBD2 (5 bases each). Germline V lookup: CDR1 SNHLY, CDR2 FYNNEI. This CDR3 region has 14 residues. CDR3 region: CASSEEWGAPEGIF. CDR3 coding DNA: TGTGCCAGCAGTGAAGAGTGGGGAGCTCCCGAGGGGATCTTC.

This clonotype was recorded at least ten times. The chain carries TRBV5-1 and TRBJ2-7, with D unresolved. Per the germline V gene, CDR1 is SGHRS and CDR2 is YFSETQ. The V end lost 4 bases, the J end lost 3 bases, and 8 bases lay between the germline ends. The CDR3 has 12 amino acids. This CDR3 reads CASSGEIYEQYF. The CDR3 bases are TGCGCCAGCAGCGGGGAAATCTACGAGCAGTACTTC.

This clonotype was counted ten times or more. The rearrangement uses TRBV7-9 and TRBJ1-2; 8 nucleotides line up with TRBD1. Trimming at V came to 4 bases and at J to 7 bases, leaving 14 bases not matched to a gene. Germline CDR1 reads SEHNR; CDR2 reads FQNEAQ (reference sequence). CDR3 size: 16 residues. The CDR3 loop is CASSSSMDRAFGGYTF. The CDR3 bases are TGTGCCAGCAGCTCTTCGATGGACAGGGCGTTTGGTGGCTACACCTTC. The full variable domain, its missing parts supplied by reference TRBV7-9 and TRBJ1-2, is DTGVSQNPRHKITKRGQNVTFRCDPISEHNRLYWYRQTLGQGPEFLTYFQNEAQLEKSRLLSDRFSAERPKGSFSTLEIQRTEQGDSAMYLCASSSSMDRAFGGYTFGSGTRLTVV.

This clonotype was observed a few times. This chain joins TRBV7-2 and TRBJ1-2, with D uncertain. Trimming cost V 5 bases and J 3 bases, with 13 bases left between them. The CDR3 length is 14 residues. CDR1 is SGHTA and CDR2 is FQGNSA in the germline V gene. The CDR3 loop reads CASSPPGAYYGYTF. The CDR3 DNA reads TGTGCCAGCAGCCCCCCGGGCGCTTACTATGGCTACACCTTC.

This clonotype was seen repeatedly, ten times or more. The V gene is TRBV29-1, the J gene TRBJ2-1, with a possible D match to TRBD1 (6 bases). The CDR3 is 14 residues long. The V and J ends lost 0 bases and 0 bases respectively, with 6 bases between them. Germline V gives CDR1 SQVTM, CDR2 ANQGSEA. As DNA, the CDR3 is TGCAGCGTTGAAGAACAGGGCTCCTACAATGAGCAGTTCTTC. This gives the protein CSVEEQGSYNEQFF.

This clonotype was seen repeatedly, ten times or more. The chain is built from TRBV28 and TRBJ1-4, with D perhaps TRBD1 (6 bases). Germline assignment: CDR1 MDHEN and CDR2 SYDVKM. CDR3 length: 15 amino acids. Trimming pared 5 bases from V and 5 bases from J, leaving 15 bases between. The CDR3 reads CASSSKGGLNEKLFF. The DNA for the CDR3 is TGTGCCAGCAGTAGCAAAGGGGGTCTCAATGAAAAACTGTTTTTT. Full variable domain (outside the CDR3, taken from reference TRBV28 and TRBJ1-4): DVKVTQSSRYLVKRTGEKVFLECVQDMDHENMFWYRQDPGLGLRLIYFSYDVKMKEKGDIPEGYSVSREKKERFSLILESASTNQTSMYLCASSSKGGLNEKLFFGSGTQLSVL.

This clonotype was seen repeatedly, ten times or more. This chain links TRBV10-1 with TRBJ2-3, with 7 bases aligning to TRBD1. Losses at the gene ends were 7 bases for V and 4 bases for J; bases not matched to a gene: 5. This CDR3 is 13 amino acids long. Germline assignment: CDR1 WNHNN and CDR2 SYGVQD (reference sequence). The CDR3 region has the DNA TGCGCCAGCATGGGACAGAGCTCAGATACGCAGTATTTT. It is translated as CASMGQSSDTQYF.

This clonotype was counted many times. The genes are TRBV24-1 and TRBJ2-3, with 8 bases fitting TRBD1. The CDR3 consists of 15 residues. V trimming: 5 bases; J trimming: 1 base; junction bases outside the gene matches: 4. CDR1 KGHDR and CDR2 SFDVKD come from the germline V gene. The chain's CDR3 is CATSVRGQGTDTQYF. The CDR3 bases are TGTGCCACCAGTGTCCGGGGACAGGGCACAGATACGCAGTATTTT.

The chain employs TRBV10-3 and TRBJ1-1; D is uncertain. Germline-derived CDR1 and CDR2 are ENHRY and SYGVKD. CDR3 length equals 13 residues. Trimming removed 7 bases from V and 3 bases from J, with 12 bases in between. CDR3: CAITEGWDTEAFF. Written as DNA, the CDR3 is TGTGCCATCACCGAGGGATGGGACACTGAAGCTTTCTTT.

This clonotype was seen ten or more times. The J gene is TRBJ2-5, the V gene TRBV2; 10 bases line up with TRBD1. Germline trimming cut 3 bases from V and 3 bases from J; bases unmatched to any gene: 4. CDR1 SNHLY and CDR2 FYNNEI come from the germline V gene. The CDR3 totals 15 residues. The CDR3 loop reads CASSDLGQGEETQYF. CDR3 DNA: TGTGCCAGCAGTGACTTAGGACAGGGGGAAGAGACCCAGTACTTC.

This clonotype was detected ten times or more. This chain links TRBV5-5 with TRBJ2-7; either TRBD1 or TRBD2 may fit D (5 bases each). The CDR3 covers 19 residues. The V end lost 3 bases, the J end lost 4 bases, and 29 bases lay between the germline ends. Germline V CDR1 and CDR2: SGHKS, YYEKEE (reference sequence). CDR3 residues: CASSSRGKPPDPLTYEQYF. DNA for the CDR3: TGTGCCAGCAGCTCGAGGGGCAAGCCGCCAGACCCGCTAACATACGAGCAGTACTTC. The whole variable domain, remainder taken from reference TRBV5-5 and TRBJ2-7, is DAGVTQSPTHLIKTRGQQVTLRCSPISGHKSVSWYQQVLGQGPQFIFQYYEKEERGRGNFPDRFSARQFPNYSSELNVNALLLGDSALYLCASSSRGKPPDPLTYEQYFGPGTRLTVT.

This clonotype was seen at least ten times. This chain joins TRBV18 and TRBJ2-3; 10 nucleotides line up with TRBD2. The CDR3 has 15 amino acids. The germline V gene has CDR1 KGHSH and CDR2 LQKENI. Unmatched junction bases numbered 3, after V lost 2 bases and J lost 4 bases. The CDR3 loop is CASSPTSGIADTQYF. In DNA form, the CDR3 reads TGTGCCAGCTCACCAACTAGCGGGATAGCAGATACGCAGTATTTT.

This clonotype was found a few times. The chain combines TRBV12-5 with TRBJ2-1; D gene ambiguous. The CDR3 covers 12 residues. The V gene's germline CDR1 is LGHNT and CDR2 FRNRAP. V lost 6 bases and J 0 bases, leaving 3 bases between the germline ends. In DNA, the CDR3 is TGTGCTAGTGGGCTCTCCTACAATGAGCAGTTCTTC. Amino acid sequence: CASGLSYNEQFF. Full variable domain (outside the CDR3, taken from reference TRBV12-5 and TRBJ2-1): DARVTQTPRHKVTEMGQEVTMRCQPILGHNTVFWYRQTMMQGLELLAYFRNRAPLDDSGMPKDRFSAEMPDATLATLKIQPSEPRDSAVYFCASGLSYNEQFFGPGTRLTVL.

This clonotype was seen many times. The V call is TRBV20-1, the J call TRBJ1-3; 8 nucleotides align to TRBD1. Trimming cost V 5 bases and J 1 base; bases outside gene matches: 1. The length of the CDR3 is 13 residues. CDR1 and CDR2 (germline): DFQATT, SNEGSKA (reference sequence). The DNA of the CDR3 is TGCAGTGCTCGGACAGGGTCTGGAAACACCATATATTTT. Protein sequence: CSARTGSGNTIYF.

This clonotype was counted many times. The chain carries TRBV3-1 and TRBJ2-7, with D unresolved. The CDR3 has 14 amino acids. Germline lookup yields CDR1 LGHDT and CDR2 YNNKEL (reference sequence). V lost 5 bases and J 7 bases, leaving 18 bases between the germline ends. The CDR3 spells CASSGPETRREQYF. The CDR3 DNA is TGTGCCAGCAGCGGGCCTGAGACCAGGAGAGAGCAGTACTTC.

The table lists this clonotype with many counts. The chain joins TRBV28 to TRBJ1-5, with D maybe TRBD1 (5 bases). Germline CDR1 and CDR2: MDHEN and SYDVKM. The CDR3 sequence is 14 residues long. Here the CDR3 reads CATNLGGWGQPQHF. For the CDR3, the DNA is TGTGCTACCAACCTGGGGGGTTGGGGTCAGCCCCAGCATTTT.

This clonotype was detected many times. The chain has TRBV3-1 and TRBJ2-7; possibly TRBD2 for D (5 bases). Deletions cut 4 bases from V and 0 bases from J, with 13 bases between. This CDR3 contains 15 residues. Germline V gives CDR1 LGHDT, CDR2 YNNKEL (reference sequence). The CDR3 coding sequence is TGTGCCAGCAGCCCTGTGGGAGCAAACTCCTACGAGCAGTACTTC. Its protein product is CASSPVGANSYEQYF.

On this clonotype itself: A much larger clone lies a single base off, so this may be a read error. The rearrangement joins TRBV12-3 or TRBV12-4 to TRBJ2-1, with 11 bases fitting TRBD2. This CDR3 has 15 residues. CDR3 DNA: TGTGCCGGCAGCTCAACTAGCGGGGGACCGTCCGAGCAGTTCTTC. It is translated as CAGSSTSGGPSEQFF.

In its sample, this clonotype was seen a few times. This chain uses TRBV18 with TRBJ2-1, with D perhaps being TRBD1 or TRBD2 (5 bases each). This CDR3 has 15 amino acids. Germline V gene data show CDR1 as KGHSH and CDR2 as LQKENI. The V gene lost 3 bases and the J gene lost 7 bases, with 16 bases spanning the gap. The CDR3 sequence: CASSPGTAPTNEQFF. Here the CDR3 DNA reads TGTGCCAGCTCACCCGGGACGGCCCCGACGAATGAGCAGTTCTTC.

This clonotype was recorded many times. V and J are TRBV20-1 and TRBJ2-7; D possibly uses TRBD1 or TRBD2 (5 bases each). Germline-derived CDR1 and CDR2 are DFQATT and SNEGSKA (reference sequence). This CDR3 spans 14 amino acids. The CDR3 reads CRARGIRSPGEQYF. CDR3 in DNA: TGCAGGGCGAGGGGTATACGGTCCCCCGGCGAGCAGTACTTC.

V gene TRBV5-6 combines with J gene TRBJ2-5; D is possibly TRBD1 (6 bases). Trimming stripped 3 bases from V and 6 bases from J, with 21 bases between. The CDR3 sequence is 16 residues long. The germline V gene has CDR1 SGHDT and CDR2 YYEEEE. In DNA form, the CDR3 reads TGTGCCAGCAGCTGGGCGACAGGCACCGCACGAAAGACCCAGTACTTC. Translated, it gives CASSWATGTARKTQYF. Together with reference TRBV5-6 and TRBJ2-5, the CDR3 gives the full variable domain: DAGVTQSPTHLIKTRGQQVTLRCSPKSGHDTVSWYQQALGQGPQFIFQYYEEEERQRGNFPDRFSGHQFPNYSSELNVNALLLGDSALYLCASSWATGTARKTQYFGPGTRLLVL.

This CDR3 reads CASSLGPKMNTEAFF. The DNA of the CDR3 is TGTGCCAGCAGCCTGGGACCGAAGATGAACACTGAAGCTTTCTTT. The chain carries TRBV5-4 and TRBJ1-1; D is perhaps TRBD1 (5 bases). CDR3 length: 15 residues. Germline CDR1 SGHNT, CDR2 YYREEE (reference sequence). The V end was cut by 4 bases, the J end by 0 bases, with 13 bases between. The entire variable domain, with the rest obtained from reference TRBV5-4 and TRBJ1-1, is as follows: ETGVTQSPTHLIKTRGQQVTLRCSSQSGHNTVSWYQQALGQGPQFIFQYYREEENGRGNFPPRFSGLQFPNYSSELNVNALELDDSALYLCASSLGPKMNTEAFFGQGTRLTVV.